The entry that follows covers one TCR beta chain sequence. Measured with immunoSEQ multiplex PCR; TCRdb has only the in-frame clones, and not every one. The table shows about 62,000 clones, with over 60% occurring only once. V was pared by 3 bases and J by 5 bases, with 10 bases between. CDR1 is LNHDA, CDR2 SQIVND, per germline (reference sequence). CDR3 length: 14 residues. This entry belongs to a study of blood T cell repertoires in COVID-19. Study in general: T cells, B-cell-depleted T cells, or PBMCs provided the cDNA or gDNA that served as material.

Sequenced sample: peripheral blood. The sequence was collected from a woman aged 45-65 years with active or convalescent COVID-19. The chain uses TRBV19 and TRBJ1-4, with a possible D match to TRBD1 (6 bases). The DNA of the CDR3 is TGTGCCAGTAGTATCGGACAGAGCAATGAAAAACTGTTTTTT. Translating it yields CASSIGQSNEKLFF.